This TCR beta chain was sequenced in a study of T cell responses to AZD1222 COVID-19 vaccine. Study context: Second-dose intervals of approximately 4 or approximately 12 weeks were pooled. Overall study results and limits: Clonal diversity was possibly underestimated; the donors were predominantly white British and more often female. Seropositive status at baseline applied to only 6 or 7 AZD1222 recipients. Spike-specific TCR breadth and depth both grew after two AZD1222 doses.

The CDR3 has 14 residues. Germline-derived CDR1 and CDR2 are SGHDN and FVKESK. V dropped 2 bases and J dropped 4; count of bases not matched to a gene: 4. The count of this clone is one. The antigen is undetermined. Sequencing used immunoSEQ multiplex PCR; TCRdb keeps in-frame clones, though not all of them. The repertoire holds around 200,000 clones, with 88% as singletons. The rearrangement joins TRBV14 to TRBJ1-2; 7 nucleotides match TRBD1. The receptor comes from an adult in good health. The sample in question was peripheral blood, obtained on day 0 of AZD1222 vaccination. This chain's CDR3 is CASSQQDRIYGYTF. The CDR3 DNA follows: TGTGCCAGCAGCCAACAGGACAGGATCTATGGCTACACCTTC.